The rows below give T cell receptor beta chains drawn from one sample of a study of identical twins. TCRdb itself ran the 5' RACE reads through MiXCR, one entry per CDR3 protein. Of approximately 680,000 distinct CDR3 sequences listed, roughly 7.1% were seen once; the top ten hold roughly 1.5%. A further study also used this sample, focusing on yellow fever vaccine responses in identical twins.

The sequencing input was PBMCs. The receptor source for this set is a woman under 30 in good health. CDR3s leave out the opening cysteine and the closing phenylalanine or tryptophan.

j_gene	v_gene	CDR3aa
TRBJ1-2	TRBV24-1	ATSTGQFYGYT
TRBJ1-1	TRBV6-1	ASTGAGWKNTEAF
TRBJ2-5	TRBV29-1	SVDGPAGTQY
TRBJ1-1	TRBV5-1	ASSNQGQDTEAF
TRBJ1-1	TRBV5-1	ASSRQGPGTEAF
TRBJ2-1	TRBV28	ASRATSGSYNEQF
TRBJ2-1	TRBV10-3	ATSVISYNEQF
TRBJ1-1	TRBV12-3/TRBV12-4	ASSFVAAF
TRBJ2-1	TRBV11-2	ASINPTGNEQF
TRBJ1-1	TRBV20-1	SARRSRDEAF
TRBJ2-1	TRBV29-1	SVEELSYNEQF
TRBJ2-2	TRBV7-9	ASTHGTGPTGELF
TRBJ2-7	TRBV20-1	SVEGDRTYEQY
TRBJ2-1	TRBV5-1	ASSWGLAGYNEQF
TRBJ2-5	TRBV29-1	SVKRDSQETQY
TRBJ2-5	TRBV7-9	ASSPRTSGVETQY
TRBJ2-1	TRBV24-1	ATSDPSASSYNEQF
TRBJ2-1	TRBV11-2	ASSHGTYNEQF
TRBJ2-5	TRBV7-9	ASSFTFLTGYQETQY
TRBJ1-4	TRBV7-9	ASSEGRATNEKLF
TRBJ2-2	TRBV7-8	ACSLGRANTGELF
TRBJ2-1	TRBV2	ASNKASGYNEQF
TRBJ2-1	TRBV5-1	ASSGGQPGNEQF
TRBJ1-4	TRBV4-1	ASSQDGATNEKLF
TRBJ2-5	TRBV20-1	SARRWGPGETQY
TRBJ2-1	TRBV3-1	ASSQGAPSGKDYNEQF
TRBJ2-7	TRBV25-1	ASSDKAYEQY
TRBJ2-1	TRBV20-1	CARDRDSLSSYNEQF
TRBJ2-7	TRBV28	ASSFGTGSYEQY
TRBJ2-5	TRBV3-1	ASSHFGLAGGPLSQETQY
TRBJ2-1	TRBV7-3	ASSSRRDSEQF
TRBJ2-1	TRBV3-1	ASRTGTSGISAHNEQF